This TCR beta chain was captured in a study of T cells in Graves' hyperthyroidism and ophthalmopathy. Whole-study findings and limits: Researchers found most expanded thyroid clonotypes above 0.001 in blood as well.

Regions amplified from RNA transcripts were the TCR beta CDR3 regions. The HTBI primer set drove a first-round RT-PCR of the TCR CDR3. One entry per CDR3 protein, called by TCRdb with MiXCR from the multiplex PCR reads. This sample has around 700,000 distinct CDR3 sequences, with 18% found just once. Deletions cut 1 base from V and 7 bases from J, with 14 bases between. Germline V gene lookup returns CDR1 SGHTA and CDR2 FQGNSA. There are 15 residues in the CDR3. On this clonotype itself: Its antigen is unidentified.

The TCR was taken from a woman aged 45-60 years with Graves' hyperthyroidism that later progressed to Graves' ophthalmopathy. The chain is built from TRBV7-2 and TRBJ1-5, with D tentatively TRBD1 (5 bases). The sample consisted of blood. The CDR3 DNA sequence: TGTGCCAGCAGCTTAGGGGGGAGGGATCGGCAGCCCCAGCATTTT. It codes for CASSLGGRDRQPQHF.